These 22 T cell receptor beta chains originate from one sample sequenced in a study of T cell responses to AZD1222 COVID-19 vaccine. Profiling relied on immunoSEQ multiplex PCR, and the TCRdb table lists in-frame clones only, not all of them. In the table there are approximately 120,000 clones, approximately 89% of which are singletons. The source material was peripheral blood, sampled 28 days after the second AZD1222 dose. These receptors all come from an adult who received the AZD1222 COVID-19 vaccine.

J is TRBJ1-1 and V is TRBV12-3 or TRBV12-4; D not resolved. The CDR3 length is 13 residues. The ends were cut back, 1 base at V and 3 bases at J, with 6 bases in the middle. CDR3 residues: CASSLGVDTEAFF. CDR3 in DNA: TGTGCCAGCAGTTTAGGGGTGGACACTGAAGCTTTCTTT.

This clone was recorded only once. The chain joins TRBV28 to TRBJ2-7; TRBD1 matches at 7 bases. CDR1 MDHEN and CDR2 SYDVKM come from the germline V gene. The V gene end was trimmed by 3 bases and the J gene end by 6 bases; junction bases not matched to a gene: 8. This CDR3 is 14 amino acids long. CDR3 residues: CASSFDDRVVEQYF. The CDR3, as DNA: TGTGCCAGCAGTTTCGACGACAGGGTGGTCGAGCAGTACTTC.

This rearrangement joins TRBV9 to TRBJ1-2; 7 bases agree with TRBD1. Germline values: CDR1 SGDLS, CDR2 YYNGEE. The CDR3 covers 13 residues. With 2 bases clipped from V and 8 bases from J, the junction kept 6 bases outside the gene matches. The CDR3 reads CASSVDRSEGYTF. DNA of the CDR3: TGTGCCAGCAGCGTGGACAGGTCTGAGGGCTACACCTTC.

This rearrangement joins TRBV29-1 to TRBJ2-3; D possibly corresponds to TRBD1 (5 bases). The ends were cut back, 6 bases at V and 3 bases at J, with 7 bases in the middle. The CDR3 is 11 amino acids. Germline loops: CDR1 SQVTM, CDR2 ANQGSEA. CDR3 DNA: TGCAGCGTCTCAGGGACAGATACGCAGTATTTT. Its protein product is CSVSGTDTQYF.

V gene TRBV4-1 combines with J gene TRBJ2-7; D is ambiguous. This CDR3 has 17 amino acids. Trimming took off 4 bases at V and 0 bases at J, with 19 bases between the two ends. Germline V lookup: CDR1 MGHRA, CDR2 YSYEKL. The CDR3 DNA sequence: TGCGCCAGCAGCCCCACGGGCGTACAAGTCAGCTCCTACGAGCAGTACTTC. Its translation: CASSPTGVQVSSYEQYF.

The V and J genes are TRBV2 and TRBJ1-5; 7 bases align to TRBD1. Germline V gene data show CDR1 as SNHLY and CDR2 as FYNNEI. The CDR3 spans 14 residues. With V trimmed by 6 bases and J by 6 bases, 8 bases remained unmatched. The DNA for the CDR3 is TGTGCCAGCAGAGACAGGGATTTAGCTCAGCCCCAGCATTTT. Translated: CASRDRDLAQPQHF.

V is TRBV12-3 or TRBV12-4 and J is TRBJ2-3; D is ambiguous. CDR3 size: 12 residues. V lost 3 bases to trimming and J lost 4 bases, with 5 bases between them. The CDR3 region is CASSFGSDTQYF. CDR3 sequence (DNA): TGTGCCAGCAGTTTCGGATCAGATACGCAGTATTTT.

The rearrangement joins TRBV18 to TRBJ1-4, with D unclear. The germline gives CDR1 KGHSH, CDR2 LQKENI. This CDR3 has 16 amino acids. V lost 5 bases and J 3 bases, leaving 16 bases between the germline ends. This chain's CDR3 is CASSKGGRSPNEKLFF. CDR3 nucleotides: TGTGCCAGCTCAAAGGGAGGGAGGTCTCCTAATGAAAAACTGTTTTTT. Complete variable domain (other parts from reference TRBV18 and TRBJ1-4): NAGVMQNPRHLVRRRGQEARLRCSPMKGHSHVYWYRQLPEEGLKFMVYLQKENIIDESGMPKERFSAEFPKEGPSILRIQQVVRGDSAAYFCASSKGGRSPNEKLFFGSGTQLSVL.

The chain links TRBV12-5 to TRBJ2-3; D not resolved. V was shortened by 6 bases and J by 3 bases, with 7 bases between the two germline ends. The CDR3 covers 12 residues. Germline assignment: CDR1 LGHNT and CDR2 FRNRAP. CDR3 loop: CASGHGTDTQYF. In DNA form, the CDR3 reads TGTGCTAGTGGCCACGGGACAGATACGCAGTATTTT.

This clone was found a few times. The chain uses TRBV30 and TRBJ1-2; 7 bases are a match to TRBD1. Trimming cost V 5 bases and J 8 bases; bases outside gene matches: 11. CDR1 is GTSNPN, CDR2 SVGIG, per germline (reference sequence). The CDR3 loop spans 13 amino acids. CDR3 amino acids: CAWDRRQGVGYTF. In nucleotides, the CDR3 is TGTGCCTGGGACAGGAGGCAGGGGGTAGGCTACACCTTC.

The chain joins TRBV19 to TRBJ2-5, with D possibly matching TRBD2 (5 bases). CDR1 is LNHDA and CDR2 is SQIVND in the germline V gene (reference sequence). The CDR3 runs to 11 residues. V was shortened by 5 bases and J by 5 bases, with 6 bases between the two germline ends. CDR3: CASSSGETQYF. The CDR3 DNA reads as TGTGCCAGTAGTTCGGGGGAGACCCAGTACTTC.

The V call is TRBV6-5, the J call TRBJ1-3; no clear D. Trimming cost V 10 bases and J 3 bases, with 13 bases left between them. Germline V gene lookup returns CDR1 MNHEY and CDR2 SVGAGI. This CDR3 region has 13 residues. The CDR3 sequence: CATTIGNGNTIYF. The CDR3 coding sequence is TGTGCCACCACGATAGGGAATGGAAACACCATATATTTT.

The chain combines TRBV6-6 with TRBJ1-4, with D possibly TRBD1 on 6 matching bases. The CDR3 has 17 amino acids. CDR1 and CDR2 (germline): MNHNY, SVGAGI (reference sequence). The V gene lost 5 bases and the J gene lost 0 bases, with 16 bases spanning the gap. The chain's CDR3 is CASSPPGTRTTNEKLFF. CDR3 nucleotides: TGTGCCAGCAGTCCGCCGGGGACACGCACAACTAATGAAAAACTGTTTTTT.

V usage is TRBV7-8 and J usage is TRBJ1-4, with 8 positions matching TRBD1. Germline CDR1 and CDR2: SGHVS and FQNEAQ. V lost 5 bases to trimming and J lost 7 bases; unmatched junction nucleotides: 6. The CDR3 has 14 residues. The CDR3: CASSLRTGTEKLFF. In DNA, the CDR3 is TGTGCCAGCAGCCTCCGGACAGGGACTGAAAAACTGTTTTTT.

The chain has TRBV19 and TRBJ1-1; a possible D gene is TRBD1 (6 bases). V dropped 2 bases and J dropped 4 bases, with 17 bases sitting between them. Per the germline V gene, CDR1 is LNHDA and CDR2 is SQIVND (reference sequence). The length of the CDR3 is 16 residues. This chain's CDR3 is CASSISFWKGGTEAFF. CDR3 coding DNA: TGTGCCAGTAGTATATCGTTCTGGAAGGGGGGCACTGAAGCTTTCTTT.

The chain recombines TRBV3-1 (or the pseudogene TRBV3-2) with TRBJ1-2, with a weak D call TRBD1 (5 bases). Trimming cost V 4 bases and J 7 bases, with 22 bases left between them. CDR1 and CDR2 (germline): LGHDT, YNNKEL (reference sequence). The CDR3 contains 16 residues. The CDR3 region has the DNA TGTGCCAGCAGCCTAACAGACCTCGCCAGGGCGGGTGGCTACACCTTC. It specifies CASSLTDLARAGGYTF.

The table lists this clone with a count of one. The rearrangement joins TRBV20-1 to TRBJ1-2; D perhaps matches TRBD1 (5 bases). Trimming pared 6 bases from V and 6 bases from J, leaving 11 bases between. Per germline, CDR1 DFQATT and CDR2 SNEGSKA (reference sequence). CDR3 length equals 11 residues. CDR3 loop: CSASSRDGYTF. The CDR3 nucleotides are TGCAGTGCCAGTTCCAGGGATGGCTACACCTTC.

The rearrangement uses TRBV6-1 and TRBJ1-5; D is possibly TRBD1 (5 bases). Germline loops: CDR1 MNHNS, CDR2 SASEGT. Trimming took off 3 bases at V and 11 bases at J, with 11 bases between the two ends. This CDR3 region has 12 residues. The CDR3 sequence is CASSETVVSQHF. The CDR3 coding sequence is TGTGCCAGCAGTGAGACAGTCGTGTCCCAGCATTTT.

The chain uses TRBV7-8 and TRBJ1-2; 8 nucleotides line up with TRBD1. V was pared by 5 bases and J by 6 bases, with 11 bases of the junction left unmatched. This CDR3 is built from 15 residues. CDR1 is SGHVS, CDR2 FQNEAQ, per germline. CDR3 residues: CASSEFSDRGDGYTF. The CDR3 nucleotides are TGTGCCAGCAGCGAATTCAGCGACAGGGGAGATGGCTACACCTTC.

The V call is TRBV11-3, the J call TRBJ2-3; 9 bases are shared with TRBD1. The V and J ends lost 2 bases and 4 bases, in that order; junction bases with no gene match: 13. The CDR3 has 18 residues. Germline lookup yields CDR1 SGHNT and CDR2 YENEEA. In nucleotides, the CDR3 is TGTGCCAGCAGCTTAAGGGGGTTCCGGGACAGGGACCCAGATACGCAGTATTTT. It specifies CASSLRGFRDRDPDTQYF. Using reference TRBV11-3 and TRBJ2-3 for the parts outside the CDR3, the full variable domain is EAGVVQSPRYKIIEKKQPVAFWCNPISGHNTLYWYLQNLGQGPELLIRYENEEAVDDSQLPKDRFSAERLKGVDSTLKIQPAELGDSAVYLCASSLRGFRDRDPDTQYFGPGTRLTVL.

This chain uses TRBV7-2 with TRBJ2-7; D not certain. CDR1 and CDR2 from the germline V gene are SGHTA and FQGNSA. The CDR3 extends over 14 amino acids. With 1 base removed from V and 0 bases from J, the gap between germline ends came to 7 bases. The CDR3 loop is CASSLDGNSYEQYF. In nucleotides, the CDR3 is TGTGCCAGCAGCTTAGACGGTAACTCCTACGAGCAGTACTTC.

V and J are TRBV3-1 (or the pseudogene TRBV3-2) and TRBJ2-3, with D uncertain. Per the germline V gene, CDR1 is LGHDT and CDR2 is YNNKEL (reference sequence). This CDR3 comprises 15 residues. V lost 0 bases, J lost 8 bases, and 15 bases lay in between. In DNA form, the CDR3 reads TGTGCCAGCAGCCAAGAAGGACCAGCTCCGGGTACGCAGTATTTT. This codes for CASSQEGPAPGTQYF.